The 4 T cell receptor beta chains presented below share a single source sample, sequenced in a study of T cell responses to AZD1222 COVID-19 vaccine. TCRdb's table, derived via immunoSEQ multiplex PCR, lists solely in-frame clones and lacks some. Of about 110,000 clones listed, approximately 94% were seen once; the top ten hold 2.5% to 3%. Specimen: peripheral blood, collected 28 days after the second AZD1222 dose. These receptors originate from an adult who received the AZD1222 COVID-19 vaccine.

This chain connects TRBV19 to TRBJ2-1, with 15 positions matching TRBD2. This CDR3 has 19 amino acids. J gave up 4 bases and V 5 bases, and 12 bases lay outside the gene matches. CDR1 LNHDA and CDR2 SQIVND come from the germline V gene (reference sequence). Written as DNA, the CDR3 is TGTGCCAGTAGTGTCTCACACCCGGGACTAGCGGGAGGATACAATGAGCAGTTCTTC. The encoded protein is CASSVSHPGLAGGYNEQFF.

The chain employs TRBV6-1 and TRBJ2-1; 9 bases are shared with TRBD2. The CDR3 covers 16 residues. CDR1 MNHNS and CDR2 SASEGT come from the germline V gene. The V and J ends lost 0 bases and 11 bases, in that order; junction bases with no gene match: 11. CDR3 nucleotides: TGTGCCAGCAGTGAAGCAACGACTAGCGGAATCACGAAGCAGTTCTTC. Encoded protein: CASSEATTSGITKQFF.

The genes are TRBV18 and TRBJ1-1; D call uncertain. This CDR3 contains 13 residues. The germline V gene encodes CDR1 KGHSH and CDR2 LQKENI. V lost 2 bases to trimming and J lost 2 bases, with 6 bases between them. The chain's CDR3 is CASSPAQNTEAFF. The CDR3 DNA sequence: TGTGCCAGCTCACCAGCACAAAACACTGAAGCTTTCTTT.

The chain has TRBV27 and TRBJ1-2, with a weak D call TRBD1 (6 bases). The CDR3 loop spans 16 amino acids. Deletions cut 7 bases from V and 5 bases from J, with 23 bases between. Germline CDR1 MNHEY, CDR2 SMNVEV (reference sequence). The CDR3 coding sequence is TGTGCCAGCAAAACTATGTTGGGGGGCTCCCCTTATGGCTACACCTTC. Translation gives CASKTMLGGSPYGYTF.